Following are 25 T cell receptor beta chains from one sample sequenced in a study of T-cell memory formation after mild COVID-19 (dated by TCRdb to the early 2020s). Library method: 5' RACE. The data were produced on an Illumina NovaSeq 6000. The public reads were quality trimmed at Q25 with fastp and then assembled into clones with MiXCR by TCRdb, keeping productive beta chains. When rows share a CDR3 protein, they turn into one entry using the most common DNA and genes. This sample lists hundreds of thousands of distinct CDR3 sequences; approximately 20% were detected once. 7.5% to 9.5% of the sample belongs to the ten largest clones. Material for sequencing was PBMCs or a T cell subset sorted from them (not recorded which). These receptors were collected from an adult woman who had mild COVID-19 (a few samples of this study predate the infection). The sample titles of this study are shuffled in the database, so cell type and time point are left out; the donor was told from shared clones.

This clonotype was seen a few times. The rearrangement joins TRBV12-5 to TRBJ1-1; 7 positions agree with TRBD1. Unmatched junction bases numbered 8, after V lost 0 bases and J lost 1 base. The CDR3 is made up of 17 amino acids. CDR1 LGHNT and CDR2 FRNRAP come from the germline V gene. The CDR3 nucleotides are TGTGCTAGTGGTTTGGTATTGCATCGGACAGGGAACACTGAAGCTTTCTTT. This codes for CASGLVLHRTGNTEAFF. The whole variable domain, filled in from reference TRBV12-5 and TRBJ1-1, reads DARVTQTPRHKVTEMGQEVTMRCQPILGHNTVFWYRQTMMQGLELLAYFRNRAPLDDSGMPKDRFSAEMPDATLATLKIQPSEPRDSAVYFCASGLVLHRTGNTEAFFGQGTRLTVV.

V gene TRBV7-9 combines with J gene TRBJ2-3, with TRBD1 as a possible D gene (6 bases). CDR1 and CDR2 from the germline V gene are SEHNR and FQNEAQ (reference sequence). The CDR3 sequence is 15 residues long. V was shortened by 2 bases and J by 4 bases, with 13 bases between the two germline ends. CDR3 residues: CASSLLQGNSDTQYF. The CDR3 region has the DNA TGTGCCAGCAGCTTATTACAGGGTAATTCAGATACGCAGTATTTT.

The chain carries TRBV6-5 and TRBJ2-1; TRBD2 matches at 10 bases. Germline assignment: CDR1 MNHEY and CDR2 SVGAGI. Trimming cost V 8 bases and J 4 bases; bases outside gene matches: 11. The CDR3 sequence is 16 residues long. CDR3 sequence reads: CASRLHRTSGYNEQFF. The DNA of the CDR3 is TGTGCCAGCCGATTACATAGGACTAGCGGTTACAATGAGCAGTTCTTC.

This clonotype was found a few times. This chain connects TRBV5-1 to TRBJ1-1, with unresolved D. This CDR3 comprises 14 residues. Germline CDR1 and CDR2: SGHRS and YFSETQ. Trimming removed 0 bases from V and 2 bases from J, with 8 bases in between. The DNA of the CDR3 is TGCGCCAGCAGCTTGGATGCCATCAACACTGAAGCTTTCTTT. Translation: CASSLDAINTEAFF.

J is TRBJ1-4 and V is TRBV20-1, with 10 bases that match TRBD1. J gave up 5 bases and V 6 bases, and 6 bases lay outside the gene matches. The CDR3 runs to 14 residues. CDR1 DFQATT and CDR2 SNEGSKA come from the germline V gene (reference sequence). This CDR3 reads CSALGQGSNEKLFF. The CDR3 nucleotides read TGCAGTGCCCTGGGACAGGGGAGCAATGAAAAACTGTTTTTT.

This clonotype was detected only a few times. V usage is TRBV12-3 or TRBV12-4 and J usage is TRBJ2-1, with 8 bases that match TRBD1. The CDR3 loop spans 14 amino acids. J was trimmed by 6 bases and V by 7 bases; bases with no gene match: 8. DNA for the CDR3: TGTGCCAGCAATGCCCCCGGGACAGGCAATGAGCAGTTCTTC. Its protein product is CASNAPGTGNEQFF.

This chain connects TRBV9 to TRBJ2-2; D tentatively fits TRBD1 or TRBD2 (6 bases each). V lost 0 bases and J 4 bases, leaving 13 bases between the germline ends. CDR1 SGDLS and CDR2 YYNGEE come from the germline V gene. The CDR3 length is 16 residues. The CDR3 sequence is CASSVVSGASTGELFF. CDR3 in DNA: TGTGCCAGCAGCGTAGTTTCGGGGGCGAGCACCGGGGAGCTGTTTTTT.

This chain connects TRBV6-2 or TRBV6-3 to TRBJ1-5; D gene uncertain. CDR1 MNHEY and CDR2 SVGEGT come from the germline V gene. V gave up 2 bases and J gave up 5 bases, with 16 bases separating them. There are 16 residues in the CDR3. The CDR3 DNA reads TGTGCCAGCAGTTACGACGGTATAAGGTGGTATCAGCCCCAGCATTTT. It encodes CASSYDGIRWYQPQHF.

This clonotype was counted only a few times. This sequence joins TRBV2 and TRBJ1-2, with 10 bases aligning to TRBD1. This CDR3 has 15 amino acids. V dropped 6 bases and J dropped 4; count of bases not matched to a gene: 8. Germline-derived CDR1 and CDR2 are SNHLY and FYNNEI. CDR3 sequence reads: CASRGPGQGIYGYTF. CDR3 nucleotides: TGTGCCAGCAGAGGACCGGGACAGGGGATCTATGGCTACACCTTC.

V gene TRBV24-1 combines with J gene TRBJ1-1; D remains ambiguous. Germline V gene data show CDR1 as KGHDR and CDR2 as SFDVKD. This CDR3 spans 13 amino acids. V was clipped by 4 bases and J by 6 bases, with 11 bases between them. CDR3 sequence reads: CATSEEPFAEAFF. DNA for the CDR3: TGTGCCACCAGTGAAGAACCCTTCGCTGAAGCTTTCTTT.

CDR3 sequence reads: CASSYVGNYGYTF. The CDR3 nucleotides are TGTGCCAGCAGTTATGTGGGGAACTATGGCTACACCTTC. The chain employs TRBV6-5 and TRBJ1-2, with unresolved D. The V gene lost 3 bases and the J gene lost 2 bases, with 7 bases spanning the gap. Germline CDR1 MNHEY, CDR2 SVGAGI. The CDR3 runs 13 residues.

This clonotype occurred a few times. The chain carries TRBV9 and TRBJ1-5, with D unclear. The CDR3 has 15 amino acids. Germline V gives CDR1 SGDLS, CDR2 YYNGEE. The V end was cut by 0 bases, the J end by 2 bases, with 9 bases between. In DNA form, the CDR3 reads TGTGCCAGCAGCGTAGGGGCAGAACGCAATCAGCCCCAGCATTTT. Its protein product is CASSVGAERNQPQHF.

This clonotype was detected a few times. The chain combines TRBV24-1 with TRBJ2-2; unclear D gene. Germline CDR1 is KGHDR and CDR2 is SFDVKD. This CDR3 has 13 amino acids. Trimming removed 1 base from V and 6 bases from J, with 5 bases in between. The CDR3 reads CATSDFSAGELFF. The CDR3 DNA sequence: TGTGCCACCAGTGATTTCTCCGCCGGGGAGCTGTTTTTT.

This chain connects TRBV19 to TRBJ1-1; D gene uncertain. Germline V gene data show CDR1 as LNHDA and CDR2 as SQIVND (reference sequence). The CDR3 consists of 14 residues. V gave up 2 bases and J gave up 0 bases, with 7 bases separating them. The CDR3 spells CASSIPAMNTEAFF. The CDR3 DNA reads TGTGCCAGTAGTATACCTGCAATGAACACTGAAGCTTTCTTT.

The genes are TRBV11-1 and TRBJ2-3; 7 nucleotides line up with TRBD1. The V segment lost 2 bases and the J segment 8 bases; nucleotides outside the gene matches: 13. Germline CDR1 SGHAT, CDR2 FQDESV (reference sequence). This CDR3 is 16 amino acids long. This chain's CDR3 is CASSLPAGTETGTQYF. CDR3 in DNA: TGTGCCAGCAGCTTACCCGCAGGGACAGAGACGGGTACGCAGTATTTT.

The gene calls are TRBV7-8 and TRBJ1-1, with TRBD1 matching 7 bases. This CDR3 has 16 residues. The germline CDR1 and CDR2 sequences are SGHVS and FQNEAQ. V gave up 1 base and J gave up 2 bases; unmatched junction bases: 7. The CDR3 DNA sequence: TGTGCCAGCAGCTTAGAGGGGGACAGTATAAACACTGAAGCTTTCTTT. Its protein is CASSLEGDSINTEAFF.

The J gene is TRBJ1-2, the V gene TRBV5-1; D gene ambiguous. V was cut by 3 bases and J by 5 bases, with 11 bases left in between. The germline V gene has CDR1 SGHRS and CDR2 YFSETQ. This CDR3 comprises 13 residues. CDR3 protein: CASSSPMEYGYTF. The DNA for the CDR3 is TGCGCCAGCAGCTCGCCTATGGAATATGGCTACACCTTC.

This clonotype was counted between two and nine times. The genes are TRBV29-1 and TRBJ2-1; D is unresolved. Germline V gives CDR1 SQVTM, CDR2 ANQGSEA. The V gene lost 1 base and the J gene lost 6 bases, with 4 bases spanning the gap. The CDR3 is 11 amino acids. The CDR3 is CSVEVPNEQFF. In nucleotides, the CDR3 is TGCAGCGTTGAAGTCCCCAATGAGCAGTTCTTC.

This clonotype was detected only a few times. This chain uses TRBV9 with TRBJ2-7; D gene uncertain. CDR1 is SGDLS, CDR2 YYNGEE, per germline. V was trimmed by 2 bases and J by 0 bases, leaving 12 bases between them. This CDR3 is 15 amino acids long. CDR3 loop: CASSVGTPSSYEQYF. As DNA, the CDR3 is TGTGCCAGCAGCGTGGGCACCCCGAGCTCCTACGAGCAGTACTTC.

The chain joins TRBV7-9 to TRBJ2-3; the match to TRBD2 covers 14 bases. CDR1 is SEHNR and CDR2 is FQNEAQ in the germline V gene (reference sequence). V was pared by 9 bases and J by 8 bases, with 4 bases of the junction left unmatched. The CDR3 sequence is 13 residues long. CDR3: CARGLAGGGTQYF. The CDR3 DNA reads TGTGCCAGAGGACTAGCGGGAGGTGGTACGCAGTATTTT.

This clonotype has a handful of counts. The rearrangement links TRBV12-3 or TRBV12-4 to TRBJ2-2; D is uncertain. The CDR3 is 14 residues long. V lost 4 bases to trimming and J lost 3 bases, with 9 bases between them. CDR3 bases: TGTGCCAGCAGTTCCCAGACGTACACCGGGGAGCTGTTTTTT. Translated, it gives CASSSQTYTGELFF.

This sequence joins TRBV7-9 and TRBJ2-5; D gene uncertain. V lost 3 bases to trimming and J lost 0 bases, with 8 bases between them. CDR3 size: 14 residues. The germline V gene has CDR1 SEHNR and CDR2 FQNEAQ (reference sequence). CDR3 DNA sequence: TGTGCCAGCAGCTTCTCCAGGAACCAAGAGACCCAGTACTTC. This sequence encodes CASSFSRNQETQYF.

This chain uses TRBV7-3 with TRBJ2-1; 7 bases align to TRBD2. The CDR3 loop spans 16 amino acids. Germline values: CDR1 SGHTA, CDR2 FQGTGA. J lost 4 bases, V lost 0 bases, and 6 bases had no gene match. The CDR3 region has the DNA TGTGCCAGCAGCTTAACGTCCGGGGGGAATTACAATGAGCAGTTCTTC. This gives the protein CASSLTSGGNYNEQFF.

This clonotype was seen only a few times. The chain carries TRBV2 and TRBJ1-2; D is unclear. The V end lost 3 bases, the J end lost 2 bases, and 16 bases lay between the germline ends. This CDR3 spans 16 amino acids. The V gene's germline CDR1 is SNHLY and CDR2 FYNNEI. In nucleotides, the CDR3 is TGTGCCAGCAGTGATTTCGTTCGCCTCATGAACTATGGCTACACCTTC. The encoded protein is CASSDFVRLMNYGYTF.

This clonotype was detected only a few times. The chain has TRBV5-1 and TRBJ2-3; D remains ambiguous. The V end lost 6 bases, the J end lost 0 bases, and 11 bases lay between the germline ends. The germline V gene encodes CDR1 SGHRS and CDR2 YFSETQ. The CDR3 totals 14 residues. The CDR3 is CASTELRSTDTQYF. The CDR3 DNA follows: TGCGCCAGCACGGAATTACGGAGCACAGATACGCAGTATTTT.